Below are 20 T cell receptor beta chains sequenced from a single sample in a study of vaccination effects on CD4 cells after COVID-19. CD4+ T cells specific for antigen were expanded with viral peptide pools by the ViraFEST assay before sequencing. CD4+ T cell isolation took place after 10 days of culture. Each participant was administered two doses of either the BNT162b2 or the mRNA-1273 vaccine. These TCRs' antigens remain unknown. Here immunoSEQ multiplex PCR was the method, and the copy in TCRdb shows in-frame clones only, minus some. The repertoire holds about 80,000 clones, with around four fifths as singletons. The sequences come from CD4+ T cells from PBMCs cultured with HCoV-OC43 spike peptides, collected after COVID-19 vaccination. Subset here: HCoV-OC43 spike overlapping peptide pool stimulation. The receptors come from a human donor who received a COVID-19 vaccine.

The chain carries TRBV24-1 and TRBJ1-5, with 10 positions matching TRBD1. CDR1 and CDR2 from the germline V gene are KGHDR and SFDVKD. V dropped 2 bases and J dropped 4; count of bases not matched to a gene: 7. This CDR3 spans 17 amino acids. The CDR3 sequence is CATSDSSRQGANQPQHF. The CDR3 DNA sequence: TGTGCCACCAGTGATTCGAGCAGACAGGGGGCAAATCAGCCCCAGCATTTT.

The chain has TRBV27 and TRBJ2-2; a weak D match, TRBD1 (6 bases). V was shortened by 3 bases and J by 6 bases, with 14 bases between the two germline ends. Germline CDR1 and CDR2: MNHEY and SMNVEV (reference sequence). This CDR3 comprises 15 residues. The CDR3 is CASSLARGRSGELFF. CDR3 nucleotides: TGTGCCAGCAGTTTGGCCAGGGGAAGATCCGGGGAGCTGTTTTTT.

V gene TRBV27 combines with J gene TRBJ2-5; TRBD1 agrees at 7 bases. Germline assignment: CDR1 MNHEY and CDR2 SMNVEV (reference sequence). The CDR3 spans 14 residues. The junction had 7 bases not matched to a gene; V was cut back by 5 bases and J by 4 bases. CDR3 protein: CASSLTGFGETQYF. The CDR3 DNA reads as TGTGCCAGCAGTCTGACAGGGTTTGGAGAGACCCAGTACTTC.

The chain is built from TRBV27 and TRBJ2-3, with TRBD2 matching over 8 bases. V dropped 4 bases and J dropped 3; count of bases not matched to a gene: 18. The CDR3 runs 19 residues. Germline assignment: CDR1 MNHEY and CDR2 SMNVEV (reference sequence). DNA for the CDR3: TGTGCCAGCAGTTCCCACCCAGGAAACGGGGGGGGCGGGACAGATACGCAGTATTTT. It encodes CASSSHPGNGGGGTDTQYF.

This clone was picked up a small number of times. This chain uses TRBV5-1 with TRBJ1-1; D ambiguous. The V gene's germline CDR1 is SGHRS and CDR2 YFSETQ. V dropped 4 bases and J dropped 6 bases, with 13 bases sitting between them. The length of the CDR3 is 13 residues. In DNA form, the CDR3 reads TGCGCCAGCAGCGTACCGGGGATCCCTGAAGCTTTCTTT. It yields the protein CASSVPGIPEAFF. Full variable domain (outside the CDR3, taken from reference TRBV5-1 and TRBJ1-1): KAGVTQTPRYLIKTRGQQVTLSCSPISGHRSVSWYQQTPGQGLQFLFEYFSETQRNKGNFPGRFSGRQFSNSRSEMNVSTLELGDSALYLCASSVPGIPEAFFGQGTRLTVV.

This chain connects TRBV14 to TRBJ2-4; tentatively, D is TRBD1 or TRBD2 (6 bases each). V was shortened by 1 base and J by 9 bases, with 13 bases between the two germline ends. Germline CDR1 and CDR2: SGHDN and FVKESK. The length of the CDR3 is 14 residues. The CDR3 DNA reads as TGTGCCAGCAGCCAAGCGGGGGCGGTGGGCATTCAGTACTTC. This encodes CASSQAGAVGIQYF.

This chain joins TRBV5-6 and TRBJ2-2; TRBD1 aligns across 9 bases. Germline-derived CDR1 and CDR2 are SGHDT and YYEEEE. The CDR3 sequence is 17 residues long. V gave up 0 bases and J gave up 6 bases; unmatched junction bases: 9. This CDR3 is CASSLGPGTGKPGELFF. Here the CDR3 DNA reads TGTGCCAGCAGCTTGGGTCCCGGGACAGGGAAGCCCGGGGAGCTGTTTTTT.

J is TRBJ2-5 and V is TRBV5-1; 9 bases match TRBD1. The CDR3 runs to 15 residues. CDR1 and CDR2 from the germline V gene are SGHRS and YFSETQ. V was pared by 6 bases and J by 5 bases, with 11 bases of the junction left unmatched. The CDR3 DNA is TGCGCCAGCAACTATCAGGGACAGGGACGTGAGACCCAGTACTTC. As protein: CASNYQGQGRETQYF.

There are a few counts of this clone. The chain combines TRBV5-1 with TRBJ1-6; D not certain. Per germline, CDR1 SGHRS and CDR2 YFSETQ. This CDR3 spans 15 amino acids. V was shortened by 4 bases and J by 6 bases, with 14 bases between the two germline ends. Here the CDR3 DNA reads TGCGCCAGCAGCCAAGATCTTCCTCTTAATTCACCCCTCCACTTT. Translated: CASSQDLPLNSPLHF.

The chain carries TRBV2 and TRBJ2-5; tentatively, D is TRBD1 (5 bases). The CDR3 contains 13 residues. CDR1 is SNHLY, CDR2 FYNNEI, per germline. V shed 7 bases and J shed 4 bases, with 13 bases lying between them. CDR3 residues: CASTPGLGETQYF. The DNA of the CDR3 is TGTGCCAGCACCCCAGGGTTAGGAGAGACCCAGTACTTC.

The V call is TRBV6-4, the J call TRBJ2-3; TRBD2 matches 7 bases. Trimming cost V 3 bases and J 4 bases; bases outside gene matches: 4. Germline V gene sequence: CDR1 MRHNA, CDR2 SNTAGT. The CDR3 extends over 14 amino acids. CDR3 amino acids: CASSEGGRADTQYF. The CDR3 DNA follows: TGTGCCAGCAGTGAGGGCGGGAGAGCAGATACGCAGTATTTT.

This clone was seen only a few times. The chain joins TRBV5-6 to TRBJ1-1; 8 positions agree with TRBD1. J was trimmed by 4 bases and V by 4 bases; bases with no gene match: 3. The CDR3 loop spans 13 amino acids. Per the germline V gene, CDR1 is SGHDT and CDR2 is YYEEEE. This CDR3 is CASSHTGGTEAFF. CDR3 sequence (DNA): TGTGCCAGCAGCCATACAGGGGGCACTGAAGCTTTCTTT.

The J gene is TRBJ2-5, the V gene TRBV4-1, with 9 nucleotides matching TRBD1. The length of the CDR3 is 15 residues. V gave up 2 bases and J gave up 5 bases; unmatched junction bases: 6. Germline CDR1 is MGHRA and CDR2 is YSYEKL. CDR3 coding DNA: TGCGCCAGCAGCCAATGGGACAGGGTGTCGGAGACCCAGTACTTC. This encodes CASSQWDRVSETQYF.

Worth noting for this clone: One end of the junction does not line up with germline, which may come from a read error. This chain joins TRBV24-1 and TRBJ1-2; 8 bases are shared with TRBD1. CDR1 is KGHDR and CDR2 is SFDVKD in the germline V gene. The CDR3 loop spans 12 amino acids. CDR3 protein: CATSPGGYRYTF. CDR3 DNA sequence: TGTGCCACCAGTCCAGGGGGCTATCGCTACACCTTC.

J is TRBJ1-5 and V is TRBV12-3 or TRBV12-4, with a weak D call TRBD1 (5 bases). This CDR3 spans 13 amino acids. Between the trimmed V and J ends, which lost 6 bases and 4 bases, there was a span of 10 bases. The CDR3 spells CASRRSGNQPQHF. In DNA, the CDR3 is TGTGCCAGCAGGAGGTCAGGGAATCAGCCCCAGCATTTT.

V gene TRBV10-2 combines with J gene TRBJ2-7; TRBD1 matches at 7 bases. Germline CDR1 WSHSY, CDR2 SAAADI. The CDR3 has 17 amino acids. V was pared by 7 bases and J by 0 bases, with 15 bases of the junction left unmatched. CDR3 residues: CASKDRRLTFFSYEQYV. The CDR3 DNA follows: TGCGCCAGCAAGGACAGGCGTCTTACCTTTTTCTCCTACGAGCAGTACGTC.

This sequence joins TRBV2 and TRBJ1-3; a weak D match, TRBD1 (5 bases). Trimming took off 4 bases at V and 6 bases at J, with 19 bases between the two ends. The CDR3 is 16 residues long. CDR1 is SNHLY, CDR2 FYNNEI, per germline. CDR3 DNA: TGTGCCAGCAGTGGGACGACGCAGGGTTGGGTAAACACCATATATTTT. Translating it yields CASSGTTQGWVNTIYF.

The rearrangement joins TRBV4-1 to TRBJ2-2; D is uncertain. Trimming cost V 1 base and J 3 bases, with 6 bases left between them. CDR1 is MGHRA and CDR2 is YSYEKL in the germline V gene. The CDR3 spans 14 residues. CDR3 nucleotide sequence: TGCGCCAGCAGCCAAGTCCGGGACACCGGGGAGCTGTTTTTT. Protein product: CASSQVRDTGELFF.

The chain recombines TRBV27 with TRBJ2-2; 7 bases fit TRBD2. The CDR3 runs to 15 residues. With 2 bases clipped from V and 5 bases from J, the junction kept 5 bases outside the gene matches. CDR1 is MNHEY, CDR2 SMNVEV, per germline (reference sequence). In DNA form, the CDR3 reads TGTGCCAGCAGTTTAAACGGGGGGTTTACCGGGGAGCTGTTTTTT. Encoded protein: CASSLNGGFTGELFF.

This rearrangement joins TRBV3-1 (or the pseudogene TRBV3-2) to TRBJ2-3, with D tentatively TRBD1 (6 bases). This CDR3 has 13 residues. Trimming pared 1 base from V and 4 bases from J, leaving 6 bases between. Germline V gene data show CDR1 as LGHDT and CDR2 as YNNKEL (reference sequence). The CDR3 reads CASSQGTADTQYF. The CDR3 DNA reads as TGTGCCAGCAGCCAAGGGACAGCAGATACGCAGTATTTT.